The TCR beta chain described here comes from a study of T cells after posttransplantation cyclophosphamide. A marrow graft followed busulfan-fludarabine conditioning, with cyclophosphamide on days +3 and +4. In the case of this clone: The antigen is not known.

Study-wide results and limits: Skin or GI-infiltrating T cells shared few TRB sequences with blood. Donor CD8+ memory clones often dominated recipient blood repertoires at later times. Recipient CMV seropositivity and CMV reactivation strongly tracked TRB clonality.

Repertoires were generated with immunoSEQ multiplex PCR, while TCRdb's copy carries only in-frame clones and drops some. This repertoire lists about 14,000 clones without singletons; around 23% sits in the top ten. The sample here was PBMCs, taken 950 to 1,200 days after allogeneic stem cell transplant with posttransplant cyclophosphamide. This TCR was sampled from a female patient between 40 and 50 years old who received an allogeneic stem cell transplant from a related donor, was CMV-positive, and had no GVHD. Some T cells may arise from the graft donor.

CDR3 sequence (DNA): TGCGCCAGCAGCCTGGACAGGGGGATCAGCGAGCAGTACTTC. Encoded protein: CASSLDRGISEQYF. The V and J genes are TRBV5-1 and TRBJ2-5, with TRBD1 matching 10 bases. Matching the DNA end better, TRBJ2-7 makes the J call doubtful. Per germline, CDR1 SGHRS and CDR2 YFSETQ. This CDR3 is built from 14 residues.